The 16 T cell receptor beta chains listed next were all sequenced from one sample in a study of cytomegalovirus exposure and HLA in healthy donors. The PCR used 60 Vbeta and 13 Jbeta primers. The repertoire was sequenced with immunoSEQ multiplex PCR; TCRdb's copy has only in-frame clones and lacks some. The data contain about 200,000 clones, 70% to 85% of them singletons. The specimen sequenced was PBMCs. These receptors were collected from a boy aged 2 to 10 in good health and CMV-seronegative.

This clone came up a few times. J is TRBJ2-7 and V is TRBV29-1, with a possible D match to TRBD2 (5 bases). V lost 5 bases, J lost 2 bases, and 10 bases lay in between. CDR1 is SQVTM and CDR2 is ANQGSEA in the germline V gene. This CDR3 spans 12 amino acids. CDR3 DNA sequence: TGCAGCGTTTTGATTAGCGCCTACGAGCAGTACTTC. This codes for CSVLISAYEQYF.

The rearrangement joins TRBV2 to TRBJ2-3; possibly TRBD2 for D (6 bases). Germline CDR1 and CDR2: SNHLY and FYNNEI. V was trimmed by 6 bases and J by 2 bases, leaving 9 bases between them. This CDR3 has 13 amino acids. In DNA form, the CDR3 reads TGTGCCAGCAGACGGGACTTCACAGATACGCAGTATTTT. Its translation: CASRRDFTDTQYF.

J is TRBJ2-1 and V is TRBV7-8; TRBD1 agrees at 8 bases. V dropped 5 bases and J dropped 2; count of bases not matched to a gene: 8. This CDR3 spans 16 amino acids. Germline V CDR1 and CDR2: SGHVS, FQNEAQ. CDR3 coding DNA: TGTGCCAGCAGCCCGTGGACAGGGAGGCCCTACAATGAGCAGTTCTTC. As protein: CASSPWTGRPYNEQFF.

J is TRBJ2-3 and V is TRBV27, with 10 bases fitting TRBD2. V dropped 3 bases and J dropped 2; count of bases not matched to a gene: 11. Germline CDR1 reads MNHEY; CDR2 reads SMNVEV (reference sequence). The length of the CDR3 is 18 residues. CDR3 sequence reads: CASSLSSGGHHPTDTQYF. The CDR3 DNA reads TGTGCCAGCAGTTTGTCTAGCGGGGGCCACCACCCCACAGATACGCAGTATTTT.

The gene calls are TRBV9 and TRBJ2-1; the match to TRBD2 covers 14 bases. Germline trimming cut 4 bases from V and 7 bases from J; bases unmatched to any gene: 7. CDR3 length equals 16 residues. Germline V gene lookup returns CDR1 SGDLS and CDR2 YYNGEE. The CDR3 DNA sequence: TGTGCCAGCAGCTTCCGGACTAGCGGGGGGCGTAATGAGCAGTTCTTC. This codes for CASSFRTSGGRNEQFF.

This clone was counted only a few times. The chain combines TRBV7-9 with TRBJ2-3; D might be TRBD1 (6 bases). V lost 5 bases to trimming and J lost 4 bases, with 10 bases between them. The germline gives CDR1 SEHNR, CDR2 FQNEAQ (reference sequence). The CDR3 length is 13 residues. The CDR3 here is CASSPDSADTQYF. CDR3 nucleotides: TGTGCCAGCAGCCCGGACAGCGCAGATACGCAGTATTTT.

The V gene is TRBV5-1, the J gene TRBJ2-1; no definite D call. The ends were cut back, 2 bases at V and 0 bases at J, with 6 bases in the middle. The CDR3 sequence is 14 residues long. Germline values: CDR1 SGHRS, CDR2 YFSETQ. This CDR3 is CASSFGTSYNEQFF. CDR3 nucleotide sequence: TGCGCCAGCAGCTTCGGTACCTCCTACAATGAGCAGTTCTTC.

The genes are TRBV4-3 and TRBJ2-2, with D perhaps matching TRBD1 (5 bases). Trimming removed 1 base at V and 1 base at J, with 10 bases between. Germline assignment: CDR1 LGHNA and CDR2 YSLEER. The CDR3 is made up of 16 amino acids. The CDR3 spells CASSQVAGLNTGELFF. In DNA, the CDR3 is TGCGCCAGCAGCCAAGTCGCAGGGTTGAACACCGGGGAGCTGTTTTTT.

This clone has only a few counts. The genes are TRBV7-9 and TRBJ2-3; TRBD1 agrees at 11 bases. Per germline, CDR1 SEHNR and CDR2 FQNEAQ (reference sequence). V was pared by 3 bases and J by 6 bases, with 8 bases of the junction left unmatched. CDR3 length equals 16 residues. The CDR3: CASSLGQGGFQDTQYF. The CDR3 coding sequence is TGTGCCAGCAGCTTGGGACAGGGGGGTTTCCAGGATACGCAGTATTTT.

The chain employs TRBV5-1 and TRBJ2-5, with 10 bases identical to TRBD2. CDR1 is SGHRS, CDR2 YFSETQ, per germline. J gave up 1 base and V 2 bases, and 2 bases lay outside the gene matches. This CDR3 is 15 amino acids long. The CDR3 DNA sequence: TGCGCCAGCAGCTTCCTAGCGGGGGCCCAAGAGACCCAGTACTTC. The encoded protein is CASSFLAGAQETQYF.

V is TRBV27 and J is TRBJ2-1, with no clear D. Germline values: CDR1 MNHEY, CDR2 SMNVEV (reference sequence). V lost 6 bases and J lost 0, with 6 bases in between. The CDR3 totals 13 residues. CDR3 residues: CASRRSSYNEQFF. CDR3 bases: TGTGCCAGCAGACGCAGCTCCTACAATGAGCAGTTCTTC.

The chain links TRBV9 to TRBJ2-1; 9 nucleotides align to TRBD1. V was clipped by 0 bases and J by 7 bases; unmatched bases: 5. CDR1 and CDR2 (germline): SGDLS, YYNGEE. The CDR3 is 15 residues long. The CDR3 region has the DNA TGTGCCAGCAGCGTAGGACGACAGGGGGGGAATGAGCAGTTCTTC. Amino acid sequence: CASSVGRQGGNEQFF.

CDR3 nucleotide sequence: TGTGCCAGCAGTCGAGGACAGGGGGTCAACGAGCAGTACTTC. Translating gives CASSRGQGVNEQYF. The chain is built from TRBV6-5 and TRBJ2-5; TRBD1 aligns across 10 bases. The assigned J gene may be wrong: the sequence end matches TRBJ2-7 better. The CDR3 spans 14 residues. Germline V lookup: CDR1 MNHEY, CDR2 SVGAGI.

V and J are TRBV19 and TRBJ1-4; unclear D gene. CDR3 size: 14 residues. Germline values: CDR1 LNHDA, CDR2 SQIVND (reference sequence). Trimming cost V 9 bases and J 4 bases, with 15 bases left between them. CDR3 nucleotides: TGTGCCAGCAAAGGGAACGGGGTTAATGAAAAACTGTTTTTT. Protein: CASKGNGVNEKLFF.

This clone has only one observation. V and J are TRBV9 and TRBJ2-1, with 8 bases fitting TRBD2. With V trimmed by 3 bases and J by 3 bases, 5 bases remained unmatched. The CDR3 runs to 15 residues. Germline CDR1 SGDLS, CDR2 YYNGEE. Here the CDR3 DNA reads TGTGCCAGCAGCGCAAGCGGGGGATTCTACAATGAGCAGTTCTTC. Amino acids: CASSASGGFYNEQFF. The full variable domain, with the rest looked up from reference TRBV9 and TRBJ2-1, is DSGVTQTPKHLITATGQRVTLRCSPRSGDLSVYWYQQSLDQGLQFLIQYYNGEERAKGNILERFSAQQFPDLHSELNLSSLELGDSALYFCASSASGGFYNEQFFGPGTRLTVL.

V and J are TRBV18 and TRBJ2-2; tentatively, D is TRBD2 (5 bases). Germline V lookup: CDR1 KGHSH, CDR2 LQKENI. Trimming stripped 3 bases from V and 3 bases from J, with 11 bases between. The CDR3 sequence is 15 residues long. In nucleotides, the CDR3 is TGTGCCAGCTCACCCCTAGCATCCTACACCGGGGAGCTGTTTTTT. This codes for CASSPLASYTGELFF.